This T cell receptor beta chain came from a study of T cells generated in artificial thymic organoids (dated by TCRdb to about 2017). The study in broad terms: TCR alpha and beta CDR3 repertoires of in vitro artificial thymic organoid-derived CD8 single positive T cells were compared with thymic and peripheral blood naive CD8 T cells. Displayed repertoire sequencing data were described as representative of three independent experiments. Results and caveats for the whole study, not just this receptor: The TCR clonotype diversity of organoid-derived CD8 single positive T cells was physiological and comparable to that of naive CD8 T cells from thymus and blood. Organoid-derived T cells did not show skewed Valpha or Vbeta usage, which argues against unconventional lineages or clonal expansions being dominant.

Note on this clonotype: It lacks a known antigen. The sample holds no much larger clone one base away, and base qualities are not on file.

TCRalpha and TCRbeta libraries were amplified in separate semi-nested PCR reactions using Advantage 2 and reverse primers located in the TRAC or TRBC constant regions. Between roughly 3 and 550 ng of total RNA was used as input for first-strand cDNA synthesis. The TCR cDNA libraries were generated by 5'-RACE using the SMARTer PCR cDNA Synthesis kit, with a poly-dT primer driving first-strand synthesis. Semi-nested constant-region reverse primers carried 5-nucleotide sample-specific barcodes, and products were cleaned with the Zymo DNA Clean and Concentrator-5 kit. Up to ten barcoded samples were pooled, ligated to Illumina adaptors and sequenced on an Illumina MiSeq as 2 x 150 bp paired-end reads. As for how the authors treated the data: After demultiplexing, reads were aligned with BLAT to a custom library containing all human TRAV, TRAJ, TRBV, TRBD and TRBJ combinations from IMGT. The best BLAT hits were picked using pslCDnaFilter (-maxAligns=1, -ignoreIntrons), and custom Perl scripts were used to calculate clonotype frequencies. The public reads were reanalyzed by TCRdb: fastp trimming at Q25, MiXCR alignment, in-frame beta chains only. Merged by CDR3 protein, the rows form single entries marked with the most common genes and DNA. The V and J calls here are based on TCRdb, not the publication. For this sample the table gives about 8,000 distinct CDR3 sequences, of which 20% to 30% were detected only once. The ten largest clones add up to approximately 3.2% of the sample.

The junction shows trimming of 5 bases on V and 1 base on J, and the gene matches do not reach 14 bases of it. The CDR3 numbers 17 residues from cysteine through phenylalanine. Only the CDR3 part of the read is kept: 51 bases, read in frame from the first base. For CDR1 and CDR2, the germline V gene (reference sequence) lists SEHNR and FQNEAQ. To build artificial thymic organoids, human HSPCs were aggregated with MS5 murine stromal cells transduced with human DLL1, and the aggregates were cultured at an air-liquid interface. The cells used to seed the organoids were FACS-purified CD34+CD3- hematopoietic stem and progenitor cells from which residual T cells had been depleted. Serum-free RB27 medium, consisting of RPMI 1640 supplemented with B27, FLT3L, IL-7 and ascorbic acid, was used for organoid culture. Organoid and thymic CD3+TCRalphabeta+CD8 single positive T cells were FACS sorted before RNA extraction. For each sample, the RNeasy Micro kit was used to purify total RNA from roughly 40,000 to 200,000 sorted cells, and RNA quality was checked on an Agilent RNA 6000 Nano chip.

This chain joins TRBV7-9 to TRBJ2-7; the central 7 bases match TRBD2. Source material: naive CD8+ T cells grown in artificial thymic organoids from cord blood stem and progenitor cells. Interpreted using the paper, the cell subset or site label stands for: CD3+TCRalphabeta+CD8SP T cells; for blood, CD45RO-CCR7+ naive CD8+ T cells. The TCR originated in a human donor who gave cord blood stem cells for thymic organoid culture, a cardiac surgery patient who gave postnatal thymus, or a blood donor (not recorded which). This receptor has the CDR3 CASSPFLAGPHSYEQYF. The nucleotide sequence reads as follows: TGTGCCAGCAGCCCTTTTTTAGCGGGTCCACATTCCTACGAGCAGTACTTC.